This record covers a single T cell receptor (beta chain). This entry belongs to a study of blood T cell repertoires in COVID-19. Method: immunoSEQ multiplex PCR; TCRdb's copy keeps in-frame clones and lacks some. Of some 97,000 clones listed, about nine tenths were seen once; the top ten hold around 5%. Looked up from germline, CDR1 is SGHDN and CDR2 is FVKESK. Losses at the gene ends were 0 bases for V and 2 bases for J; bases not matched to a gene: 9. CDR3 length: 17 amino acids. This clonotype was sampled from a man aged 45-60 years with acute or convalescent COVID-19. V is TRBV14 and J is TRBJ1-2, with TRBD1 matching 7 bases. Material for sequencing was peripheral blood. The CDR3 DNA sequence: TGTGCCAGCAGCCAAGAAAAGAGGGACAGCCGAAACTATGGCTACACCTTC. Its translation: CASSQEKRDSRNYGYTF.